The source of this T cell receptor (beta chain) is a study of PD-1 blockade in classical Hodgkin lymphoma. Sequencing used immunoSEQ multiplex PCR; TCRdb keeps in-frame clones, though not all of them. Of fewer than 15,000 clones listed, more than 75% are singletons. On this clone: The antigen remains unidentified.

The CDR3 consists of 15 residues. The germline V gene encodes CDR1 SGHDT and CDR2 YYEEEE. The junction had 10 bases not matched to a gene; V was cut back by 3 bases and J by 5 bases. Study-wide results and limits: Nothing has yet pinned down what causes the repertoire differences, possibly disease activity or prior therapy. Patients who responded completely had about the same baseline diversity as newly diagnosed patients. TCR diversity rose significantly by C4D1 in CD4+ but not CD8+ cells.

Relapses following autologous stem cell transplantation were seen in all patients, with brentuximab vedotin exposure varying. Best responses fell into complete response, partial response or progressive disease. The rearrangement joins TRBV5-6 to TRBJ2-7; 8 positions match TRBD1. The origin of this receptor is a human donor with classical Hodgkin lymphoma. The source material was peripheral blood mononuclear cells (PBMCs), sampled at baseline. Here the CDR3 DNA reads TGTGCCAGCAGCTCACAGGACAGGGACGACCACGAGCAGTACTTC. Protein sequence: CASSSQDRDDHEQYF. Drawing the rest from reference TRBV5-6 and TRBJ2-7, the complete variable domain is DAGVTQSPTHLIKTRGQQVTLRCSPKSGHDTVSWYQQALGQGPQFIFQYYEEEERQRGNFPDRFSGHQFPNYSSELNVNALLLGDSALYLCASSSQDRDDHEQYFGPGTRLTVT.